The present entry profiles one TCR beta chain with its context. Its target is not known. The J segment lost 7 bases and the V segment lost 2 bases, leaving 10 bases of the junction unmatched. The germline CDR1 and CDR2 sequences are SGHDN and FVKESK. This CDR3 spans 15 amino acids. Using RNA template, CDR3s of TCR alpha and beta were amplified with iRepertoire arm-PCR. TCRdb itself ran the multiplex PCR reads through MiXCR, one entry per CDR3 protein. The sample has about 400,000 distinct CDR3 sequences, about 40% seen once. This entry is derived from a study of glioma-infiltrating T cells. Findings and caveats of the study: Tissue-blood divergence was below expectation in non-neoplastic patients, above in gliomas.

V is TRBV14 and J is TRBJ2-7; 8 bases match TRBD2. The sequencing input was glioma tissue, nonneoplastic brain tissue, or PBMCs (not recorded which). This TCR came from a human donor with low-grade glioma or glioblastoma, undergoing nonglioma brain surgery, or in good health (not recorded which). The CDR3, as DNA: TGTGCCAGCAGCCAACTAGCGGGCTTCCACAATGAGCAGTACTTC. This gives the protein CASSQLAGFHNEQYF. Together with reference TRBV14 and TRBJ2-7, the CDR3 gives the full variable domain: EAGVTQFPSHSVIEKGQTVTLRCDPISGHDNLYWYRRVMGKEIKFLLHFVKESKQDESGMPNNRFLAERTGGTYSTLKVQPAELEDSGVYFCASSQLAGFHNEQYFGPGTRLTVT.